This T cell receptor beta chain was recorded in a study of brain T cells in children with intractable seizures. General study results and limits: Absence of clones before surgery may stem from lower sequencing depth. Viral specificity was inferred only from CDR3 similarity; HCMV serostatus was unknown.

CDR1 is LNHDA, CDR2 SQIVND, per germline (reference sequence). Trimming removed 4 bases from V and 3 bases from J, with 16 bases in between. This CDR3 has 15 amino acids. Sequenced by immunoSEQ multiplex PCR; TCRdb stores in-frame clones only, minus some. The data show 80,000 or so clones, with around 90% seen just once and 20% to 25% held by the top ten. Only cases whose brain tissue showed the highest T cell transcript signatures were sequenced. Pre-surgery treatment included at least one anti-epileptic drug. In this sample, this clone turned up once. The antigen remains unidentified. The TCR was taken from a girl aged 2-10 years with Rasmussen encephalitis and intractable seizures. The material was peripheral blood, obtained at surgery. The rearrangement uses TRBV19 and TRBJ2-7, with D possibly TRBD1 on 6 matching bases. CDR3 loop: CASSTHRVGIYEQYF. Here the CDR3 DNA reads TGTGCCAGTAGTACCCACAGGGTAGGGATCTACGAGCAGTACTTC.